Listed below are T cell receptor beta chains from one sample, sequenced in a study of blood T cell repertoires in COVID-19. This table comes from immunoSEQ multiplex PCR, and its TCRdb copy is limited to in-frame clones, with some not included. The sample has about 180,000 clones; over 75% are singletons. Material: PBMCs or T cells enriched from blood (not recorded which). These receptors came from a woman between 18 and 29 years old who had recovered from COVID-19. CDR3s include the opening cysteine and the closing phenylalanine or tryptophan. A D gene is named only where the DNA matches it firmly. For some rows the clone size is stated as once, few or many, or as a class when expanded; others skip it.

j_call clone_size cdr3_length d_call v_call cdr3_nt cdr3_aa
TRBJ2-1 - 17 TRBD2 TRBV24-1 TGTGCCACCAGTGATATTAGCGGGGCAAGCTCCTACAATGAGCAGTTCTTC CATSDISGASSYNEQFF
TRBJ2-1 - 15 TRBD2 TRBV19 TGTGCCAGTAACTCCGGGACTAGCGGGAGCGATGAGCAGTTCTTC CASNSGTSGSDEQFF
TRBJ1-1 - 12 - TRBV7-9 TGTGCCAGCAGCCAAGGAAGCGCTGAAGCTTTCTTT CASSQGSAEAFF
TRBJ1-1 - 12 - TRBV19 TGTGCCAGTAGAGGGGGGAACACTGAAGCTTTCTTT CASRGGNTEAFF
TRBJ1-2 - 16 TRBD1 TRBV19 TGTGCCAGTAGTGCGGAGGGACAGGGGGCCGGCTATGGCTACACCTTC CASSAEGQGAGYGYTF
TRBJ2-3 few 17 - TRBV11-2 TGTGCCAGCAGCTTAGATAGGACTAACACTAGCACAGATACGCAGTATTTT CASSLDRTNTSTDTQYF
TRBJ1-5 once 16 - TRBV4-2 TGTGCCAGCAGCCAAGATTTCGGGGGGGCCTTCATGACCCAGCATTTT CASSQDFGGAFMTQHF
TRBJ1-2 - 14 - TRBV6-5 TGTGCCAGCAGGGGGTCGAGGGCTTCGTATGGCTACACCTTC CASRGSRASYGYTF
TRBJ1-5 - 13 - TRBV23-1 TGCGCCAGCGGACGGACATCTAATCAGCCCCAGCATTTT CASGRTSNQPQHF
TRBJ1-1 - 15 - TRBV11-3 TGTGCCAGCAGCTTAAGACAAGGAGGATCCACTGAAGCTTTCTTT CASSLRQGGSTEAFF
TRBJ2-7 - 15 - TRBV4-1 TGCGCCAGCAGCGCGGAGCTCTTAAGCTCCTACGAGCAGTACTTC CASSAELLSSYEQYF
TRBJ2-1 - 16 TRBD2 TRBV14 TGTGCCAGCAGCCAAGGGAGGACTAGCGTAGGCAATGAGCAGTTCTTC CASSQGRTSVGNEQFF
TRBJ1-2 - 16 - TRBV5-6 TGTGCCAGCAGCGATAACAGGGTTAGAGCCAACTATGGCTACACCTTC CASSDNRVRANYGYTF
TRBJ2-1 - 11 - TRBV7-9 TGTGCCAGCAGCTTAGACGGTGAGCAGTTCTTC CASSLDGEQFF
TRBJ2-5 once 13 - TRBV11-3 TGTGCCAGCAGCTCGTCAGACGGGGAGACCCAGTACTTC CASSSSDGETQYF
TRBJ2-5 - 15 TRBD2 TRBV28 TGTGCCAGCAGTTTACCTAGCGGGGGGGCAGAGACCCAGTACTTC CASSLPSGGAETQYF
TRBJ2-3 once 19 TRBD2 TRBV7-2 TGTGCCAGCAGCTTAGGCGCGTCTAGCGGGGGGGCCAGATCGGCTACGCAGTATTTT CASSLGASSGGARSATQYF
TRBJ1-1 few 13 - TRBV28 TGTGCCAGCAGTGACTATCCCGGGACTGAAGCTTTCTTT CASSDYPGTEAFF
TRBJ2-5 - 15 - TRBV2 TGTGCCAGCAGGGCCGTGGGGCGGCCCAGGGAGACCCAGTACTTC CASRAVGRPRETQYF
TRBJ1-2 - 14 - TRBV24-1 TGTGCCACCAGTGACCCGACAGTGTCCTATGGCTACACCTTC CATSDPTVSYGYTF
TRBJ1-1 - 14 TRBD1 TRBV6-5 TGTGCCAGCAGCTTGGACAGGGAGAACACTGCAGCTTTCTTT CASSLDRENTAAFF
TRBJ2-1 - 14 TRBD2 TRBV29-1 TGCAGCGTTGACCGAGCGGGGGTTAACAATGAGCAGTTCTTC CSVDRAGVNNEQFF
TRBJ2-3 - 13 - TRBV7-8 TGTGCCAGCAGCTTAATTAATCTTGATACGCAGTATTTT CASSLINLDTQYF
TRBJ1-1 - 12 TRBD1 TRBV19 TGTGCCAGTACCCACAGGGGCACTGAAGCTTTCTTT CASTHRGTEAFF
TRBJ2-7 - 11 - TRBV29-1 TGCAGCGTTGAAGAGGGCGCCGAGCAGTACTTC CSVEEGAEQYF
TRBJ1-3 - 15 TRBD1 TRBV28 TGTGCCGCCGGGGACAGGGAGAGCTCTGGAAACACCATATATTTT CAAGDRESSGNTIYF
TRBJ2-3 once 17 TRBD2 TRBV15 TGTGCCACCAGCAGAGGTCGGGCTAGCGGGATAACAGATACGCAGTATTTT CATSRGRASGITDTQYF
TRBJ2-7 - 13 - TRBV30 TGTGCCTGGATCTTGCAGGAAAATTACGAGCAGTACTTC CAWILQENYEQYF
TRBJ1-1 - 13 - TRBV5-1 TGCGCCAGCAGCACCGAGGGTTACACTGAAGCTTTCTTT CASSTEGYTEAFF
TRBJ1-2 - 17 TRBD1 TRBV5-5 TGTGCCAGCAGCTTGGCCTTAACGGGACAGGGCTTCTATGGCTACACCTTC CASSLALTGQGFYGYTF
TRBJ1-1 - 12 - TRBV7-9 TGTGCCAGCAGCTTAACGGACACTGAAGCTTTCTTT CASSLTDTEAFF
TRBJ1-1 - 12 - TRBV25-1 TGTGCCAGCAGTGATGGGGGCAGGGAAGCTTTCTTT CASSDGGREAFF
TRBJ2-7 once 15 - TRBV3-1/TRBV3-2 TGTGCCAGCAGCCAAGGCCCAGGGACTCCCTACGAGCAGTACTTC CASSQGPGTPYEQYF
TRBJ2-2 - 16 TRBD1 TRBV9 TGTGCCAGCAGCGTAAGGGGGGACAGGGGTGTCGGGGAGCTGTTTTTT CASSVRGDRGVGELFF
TRBJ1-1 - 10 - TRBV30 TGTGCCTGGAGCCCCGGTGAAGCTTTCTTT CAWSPGEAFF
TRBJ2-1 - 16 - TRBV5-1 TGCGCCAGCAGCCCCTCGGGACAAGTTCCCTACAATGAGCAGTTCTTC CASSPSGQVPYNEQFF
TRBJ1-1 - 13 - TRBV29-1 TGCAGCGCTGAGAGAAGGGAAGGACTCGAAGCTTTCTTT CSAERREGLEAFF
TRBJ2-3 - 13 TRBD2 TRBV29-1 TGCAGCGCCTACCTAGCGGACACAGATACGCAGTATTTT CSAYLADTDTQYF
TRBJ1-5 - 16 - TRBV19 TGTGCCAGTAGTATGGTGGCGGGTGTTGGCAATCAGCCCCAGCATTTT CASSMVAGVGNQPQHF
TRBJ2-4 - 16 TRBD2 TRBV5-4 TGTGCCAGCAGCTTGGGTGCGGGAGTAGACAAAAACATTCAGTACTTC CASSLGAGVDKNIQYF
TRBJ2-3 few 15 TRBD2 TRBV6-2/TRBV6-3 TGTGCCAGCAGTTGGGCGGGGGACGGGGCAGATACGCAGTATTTT CASSWAGDGADTQYF
TRBJ1-2 - 16 - TRBV19 TGTGCCAGTACAAGGCTGGCGGAGTTAGCTAACTATGGCTACACCTTC CASTRLAELANYGYTF
TRBJ2-7 - 13 - TRBV10-3 TGTGCCATCAACGGGGGGCAGGGGTACGAGCAGTACTTC CAINGGQGYEQYF
TRBJ1-3 - 12 - TRBV14 TGTGCCAGCAGCCAAGTATCGGACACCATATATTTT CASSQVSDTIYF
TRBJ1-5 - 15 TRBD1 TRBV19 TGTGCCAGTAGCCCCGGGACAGATAGCAATCAGCCCCAGCATTTT CASSPGTDSNQPQHF
TRBJ2-5 - 16 TRBD2 TRBV5-1 TGCGCCAGCAGCTTCAATCCCGGGACTAGCAGAGAGACCCAGTACTTC CASSFNPGTSRETQYF
TRBJ1-2 - 14 - TRBV7-9 TGTGCCATCCCGGGGGCGGGGGGCGACTATGGCTACACCTTC CAIPGAGGDYGYTF
TRBJ2-3 many 15 TRBD1 TRBV18 TGTGCCAGCTCATCGGGGACAGGGTCGATAGATACGCAGTATTTT CASSSGTGSIDTQYF
TRBJ1-5 - 13 - TRBV7-9 TGTGCCAGCAGCCAGGAGGGGAGCCAGCCCCAGCATTTT CASSQEGSQPQHF
TRBJ2-7 - 13 - TRBV28 TGTGCCAGCAGAGATAATTCAGGGCGCGAGCAGTACTTC CASRDNSGREQYF
TRBJ1-2 - 12 - TRBV19 TGTGCCAGTGGCCCGGGGGAGGATGGCTACACCTTC CASGPGEDGYTF
TRBJ2-6 - 16 - TRBV5-1 TGCGCCAGCAGCTTGGTGGGGACTCCAGGGGCCAACGTCCTGACTTTC CASSLVGTPGANVLTF
TRBJ2-5 - 15 - TRBV3-1/TRBV3-2 TGTGCCAGCAGCCAAGAGGTTGGGGCCAGAGAGACCCAGTACTTC CASSQEVGARETQYF
TRBJ2-1 - 16 TRBD2 TRBV6-4 TGTGCCAGCAGTGACTCGGCGGGAGTAAGTTACAATGAGCAGTTCTTC CASSDSAGVSYNEQFF
TRBJ2-1 - 15 TRBD2 TRBV4-2 TGTGCCAGCAGCCAAGTGGCTAGCGGTAACAATGAGCAGTTCTTC CASSQVASGNNEQFF
TRBJ1-5 - 16 TRBD1 TRBV4-1 TGCGCCAGCAGTCGAAACCGGGACAGGGGTTTACAGCCCCAGCATTTT CASSRNRDRGLQPQHF
TRBJ2-7 - 14 - TRBV5-3 TGTGCCAGAAGCTACCTCAGGTTTACCTACGAGCAGTACTTC CARSYLRFTYEQYF